This T cell receptor (beta chain) was retrieved from a study of T cell repertoires in cytomegalovirus infection. Across the study: Matching HLA type, along with CMV infection, was indicated by public TCR beta signatures. Whole-study results and caveats: HLA-C-restricted, CMV-specific TCR beta clonotypes were dominant ex vivo.

This clonotype was counted between two and nine times. Its cognate antigen is unknown. TCRdb re-derived calls from the reads in MiXCR, one entry per CDR3 protein. Of some 400,000 distinct CDR3 sequences listed, 15% to 20% are singletons. The ends were cut back, 6 bases at V and 2 bases at J, with 14 bases in the middle. The CDR3 runs 14 residues. Per the germline V gene, CDR1 is SQVTM and CDR2 is ANQGSEA. The rearrangement joins TRBV29-1 to TRBJ2-1; D not certain. Sequencing was performed on PBMCs. The TCR originated in a human donor in good health (CMV status not recorded). Some clones in this sample may be carry-over from other donors' samples. As DNA, the CDR3 is TGCAGCGTGGTGGCACCCAAGGCCTACAATGAGCAGTTCTTC. Translated, it gives CSVVAPKAYNEQFF.